This is a list of T cell receptor beta chains from one sample in a study of blood T cell repertoires in COVID-19. Clones were sequenced by immunoSEQ multiplex PCR, and TCRdb holds only the in-frame ones, with some missing. The top ten clones hold approximately 7.8% of a sample with a few hundred thousand clones, around 87% of them seen once. The specimen was peripheral blood. The origin of the receptors is a woman aged 45 to 65 who had recovered from COVID-19. CDR3s include the opening cysteine and the closing phenylalanine or tryptophan. The order of the fields is V gene, CDR3 protein.

>TRBV30
CAWSAPGTSLAYF
>TRBV19
CASSIERTGYGYTF
>TRBV28
CASSLYDGGYNEQFF
>TRBV7-8
CASSLPGVPGYGYTF
>TRBV12-3/TRBV12-4
CASRLGGNYGYTF
>TRBV4-2
CASSQELAGTDTQYF
>TRBV7-9
CASSSYYSYEQYF
>TRBV5-1
CASSQSGGAVETQYF
>TRBV7-2
CASSHSGYNQPQHF
>TRBV4-2
CASTQLGVSGRSNEQFF
>TRBV7-2
CASSLEGGADTQYF
>TRBV6-1
CASSEIWRESETQYF
>TRBV18
CASSNGLAGGETYEQYF
>TRBV7-8
CASSSDRGRWETQYF
>TRBV30
CAWSGGLAGGRGEQFF
>TRBV29-1
CSADRGRNTIYF
>TRBV9
CASSVEIGLSGNTIYF
>TRBV5-1
CASRTWGGSDTQYF
>TRBV7-9
CASSSDWGPNQPQHF
>TRBV4-1
CASSQVGSPEKLFF
>TRBV6-2/TRBV6-3
CASSYSSPGSETQYF
>TRBV6-2/TRBV6-3
CASSPLAGGLDTQYF
>TRBV28
CASSSLAELQFF
>TRBV27
CASSIAGGLSHSPLHF
>TRBV19
CASSIGRGSRTEAFF
>TRBV30
CAWSLGGDRNTIYF
>TRBV6-6
CASTKRTGKDEQFF
>TRBV28
CASGWVRGNQPQHF
>TRBV28
CASTIAGGRYDEQFF
>TRBV9
CASSSPEDIFDTEAFF
>TRBV27
CASSLGGGADTQYF
>TRBV7-2
CASSLRQGVRAGEKLFF
>TRBV6-2/TRBV6-3
CASSYSGGEAEAFF
>TRBV30
CAWSRLRGGGSPLHF
>TRBV5-1
CASSLDSPNTGELFF
>TRBV25-1
CASSVRSGTEAFF
>TRBV7-2
CASSLRGVQFTEAFF
>TRBV5-1
CASSFLGGDTQYF
>TRBV4-3
CASSQDGLAGTSYNEQFF
>TRBV28
CASSPGLEGYEQYF
>TRBV7-2
CAIPDRQGTYGYTF
>TRBV5-1
CASSLAGTGSEQYF
>TRBV7-2
CASSLNGGTDTQYF
>TRBV21-1
CASSTAGLYGYTF
>TRBV28
CASSLRRIRGDTQYF
>TRBV7-2
CASSLEGLAGDEQYF
>TRBV6-2/TRBV6-3
CASSYFVGLGELFF
>TRBV25-1
CASSDHGGGYNEQFF
>TRBV10-3
CAISLGTGEAFF
>TRBV7-8
CASSLEFSGGTYEQYF
>TRBV9
CASSVLGQSEAFF
>TRBV7-2
CASSIVGAYNEQFF
>TRBV6-2/TRBV6-3
CASSPSRGDQYF
>TRBV11-2
CASSPDGDQETQYF
>TRBV4-1
CASSPDLVPEAFF